This T cell receptor (beta chain) was obtained from a study of CD8 T cells in Susac syndrome. The J segment lost 6 bases and the V segment lost 4 bases, leaving 8 bases of the junction unmatched. From germline, CDR1 is SGHDT and CDR2 YYEEEE. This CDR3 comprises 15 residues. With respect to this clonotype: Antigen specificity is unknown.

In blood CD8+ and CD4+ T cells, TCR beta underwent sequencing. It was negative isolation that provided the CD8+ and CD4+ T cells, whereas TEMRA cells were enriched by FACS. Overall study results and limits: The CD4+ T cell repertoires from Susac syndrome exhibited no clonal expansion.

With random hexamers, roughly 0.5 to 1 ug RNA was reverse transcribed. Across 54 Vbeta and 13 Jbeta, TCR beta CDR3 was amplified with immunoSEQ multiplex PCR. TCRdb independently ran MiXCR on the immunoSEQ multiplex PCR reads; one entry per CDR3 protein. Of under 95,000 distinct CDR3 sequences detected, about 93% appear once; the ten largest clones hold 0.3% to 0.35%. The chain is built from TRBV5-6 and TRBJ2-1, with 9 bases lining up with TRBD2. The sequenced material came from CD4+ T cells from PBMCs. This receptor was obtained from a human donor with Susac syndrome. In DNA form, the CDR3 reads TGTGCCAGCAGCCAGGCGGGGGGGCCTGTCAATGAGCAGTTCTTC. The encoded protein is CASSQAGGPVNEQFF.